This T cell receptor (beta chain) was documented in a study of Ad26.COV2.S vaccination and SARS-CoV-2 variants. Overall study context: Donor joined the COV1001 Ad26.COV2.S trial arm.

Germline lookup yields CDR1 MNHEY and CDR2 SVGAGI. The CDR3 is 15 residues long. V lost 1 base to trimming and J lost 4 bases, with 12 bases between them. This clone was picked up one time. The table came from immunoSEQ multiplex PCR; TCRdb's copy has only in-frame clones and leaves some out. This sample has more than 250,000 clones; around 87% occur once, and the top ten carry 2.5% to 3.5%. Treatment meaning: about 20 received Ad26.COV2.S at low or high dose, single or two shots; about 5 received placebo; per-sample allocation not given. Following the first vaccine or placebo injection, samples were taken on day 63. An Ad26 vector that expressed Wuhan-strain SARS-CoV-2 spike constituted the vaccine.

The chain links TRBV6-5 to TRBJ2-3; TRBD1 is a possible D gene (5 bases). The TCR sequence derives from a person aged 18-65 years who received the Ad26.COV2.S COVID-19 vaccine or a placebo. The sequencing used peripheral blood, collected in a trial of Ad26.COV2.S vaccine versus placebo. DNA of the CDR3: TGTGCCAGCAGTTACTGGGCAGGGCAACCAGATACGCAGTATTTT. Encoded protein: CASSYWAGQPDTQYF.